Listed below are T cell receptor beta chains from one sample, sequenced in a study of OX40 agonist ivuxolimab in advanced cancers. TCRdb's table, derived via immunoSEQ multiplex PCR, lists solely in-frame clones and lacks some. The profile covers some 100,000 clones, with over 85% appearing a single time and 0.79% taken by the ten largest. Sequencing used CD4+ or CD8+ T cells sorted from blood, obtained in a trial of the OX40 agonist ivuxolimab. The receptors derive from an adult with an advanced solid tumor such as melanoma, head and neck, liver or kidney cancer. Both conserved end residues are part of each CDR3. D genes are given only for firm matches. The listing skips clone size in some rows; elsewhere it reads once, few, many or a size class.

clone_size	j_call	d_call	v_call	cdr3_nt	cdr3_aa
.	TRBJ2-3	TRBD2	TRBV27	TGTGCCAGCAGTTGGGGGGGAACAGATACGCAGTATTTT	CASSWGGTDTQYF
.	TRBJ2-7	TRBD1	TRBV6-5	TGTGCCAGCAGTTCCCGACAGGGGAGTTCCTACGAGCAGTACTTC	CASSSRQGSSYEQYF
.	TRBJ1-2	.	TRBV14	TGTGCCAGCAGCCAATACGGGGGCTACACCTTC	CASSQYGGYTF
few	TRBJ2-5	.	TRBV6-5	TGTGCCAGCAGAGGGACAATACAAGAGACCCAGTACTTC	CASRGTIQETQYF
.	TRBJ1-6	TRBD1	TRBV29-1	TGCAGCGTTACGGACAGGGCTAATTCACCCCTCCACTTT	CSVTDRANSPLHF
.	TRBJ2-3	TRBD2	TRBV9	TGTGCCAGCAGCGTGGCGAGCGGGGTGAGCACAGATACGCAGTATTTT	CASSVASGVSTDTQYF
.	TRBJ2-1	.	TRBV5-5	TGTGCCAGCAGCTTACCGGGGCGGAATGAGCAGTTCTTC	CASSLPGRNEQFF
.	TRBJ1-1	.	TRBV19	TGTGCCAGTAGTCTTTCTTGGACCACTGAAGCTTTCTTT	CASSLSWTTEAFF
once	TRBJ2-2	TRBD1	TRBV18	TGTGCCAGCTCCGACAGGGGAAACACCGGGGAGCTGTTTTTT	CASSDRGNTGELFF
.	TRBJ2-5	TRBD2	TRBV5-5	TGTGCCAGCAGCTTGGCTCCGGGGGGACACCAAGAGACCCAGTACTTC	CASSLAPGGHQETQYF
.	TRBJ1-5	.	TRBV7-2	TGTGCCAGCAGCCACGGGGGGACGGAACAGCCCCAGCATTTT	CASSHGGTEQPQHF
.	TRBJ1-1	.	TRBV12-5	TGTGCTAGTGGCAACGGGATGAACACTGAAGCTTTCTTT	CASGNGMNTEAFF
.	TRBJ2-5	.	TRBV11-3	TGTGCCAGCAGCCCAGGGACGCAGACCCAAGAGACCCAGTACTTC	CASSPGTQTQETQYF
.	TRBJ2-2	TRBD1	TRBV11-2	TGTGCCAGCAGCTCCGGGACAGGGTACACCGGGGAGCTGTTTTTT	CASSSGTGYTGELFF
.	TRBJ2-7	TRBD1	TRBV10-1	TGCGCCAGCAGTGAGGCACCGGGACAGGGAACCTACGAGCAGTACTTC	CASSEAPGQGTYEQYF
.	TRBJ1-1	.	TRBV19	TGTGCCAGTAGTATAGCGGCGAGGAACACTGAAGCTTTCTTT	CASSIAARNTEAFF
.	TRBJ2-4	.	TRBV15	TGTGCCACCAGCAGAGGCGGGGACCTGACCAAAAACATTCAGTACTTC	CATSRGGDLTKNIQYF
.	TRBJ2-6	.	TRBV6-6	TGTGCCAGCAACCAAAACGCTGGGGCCAACGTCCTGACTTTC	CASNQNAGANVLTF
.	TRBJ2-5	.	TRBV7-3	TGTGCCAGCAGCCTTAGTGCGGGGACTGAGACCCAGTACTTC	CASSLSAGTETQYF
.	TRBJ1-1	TRBD1	TRBV7-2	TGTGCCAGCAGCCGAGACAGGGTTAACACTGAAGCTTTCTTT	CASSRDRVNTEAFF
.	TRBJ1-6	.	TRBV7-9	TGTGCCAGCAGCCCCAATTCACCCCTCCACTTT	CASSPNSPLHF
.	TRBJ2-7	.	TRBV10-3	TGTGCCATCAGTGAGTCCACCTACGAGCAGTACTTC	CAISESTYEQYF
.	TRBJ2-4	TRBD2	TRBV28	TGTGCCAGCAGTGCCAGCGGGGGGGGAGAAATTCAGTACTTC	CASSASGGGEIQYF
.	TRBJ2-7	.	TRBV28	TGTGCCAGCTCCACGACCGCCGTCTCCTACGAGCAGTACTTC	CASSTTAVSYEQYF
.	TRBJ2-1	TRBD2	TRBV28	TGTGCCAGCATTCCATCAGGACTAGTCAATGAGCAGTTCTTC	CASIPSGLVNEQFF
.	TRBJ1-2	TRBD1	TRBV27	TGTGCCAGCAGAAGGTCGACAGGGGGCGCGGGTGGCTACACCTTC	CASRRSTGGAGGYTF
.	TRBJ2-3	TRBD2	TRBV9	TGTGCCAGCAGCGTAGGCCCCCTCGCGGGGGGGTATGGTACGCAGTATTTT	CASSVGPLAGGYGTQYF
.	TRBJ1-6	.	TRBV7-2	TGTGCCAGCACCCTCGGGCGTTCACCCCTCCACTTT	CASTLGRSPLHF
.	TRBJ2-1	TRBD1	TRBV18	TGTGCCAGCTCACCACAGGGGGCCAATGAGCAGTTCTTC	CASSPQGANEQFF
.	TRBJ1-4	TRBD1	TRBV28	TGTGCCAGCAGCCCTGGACAGGATGAAAAACTGTTTTTT	CASSPGQDEKLFF
once	TRBJ2-7	.	TRBV28	TGTGCCAGCAGTCTTGACACCGCCGGCCCCTACGAGCAGTACTTC	CASSLDTAGPYEQYF
.	TRBJ1-1	.	TRBV7-6	TGTGCCAGCAGCTCCCCTCGGGGAGACGAAGCTTTCTTT	CASSSPRGDEAFF
.	TRBJ1-3	.	TRBV7-2	TGTGCCAGCAGCTTAAGTCTGGGAAACACCATATATTTT	CASSLSLGNTIYF
.	TRBJ1-1	.	TRBV7-9	TGTGCCAGCAGCTTTATGGGTGAGACTGAAGCTTTCTTT	CASSFMGETEAFF
.	TRBJ2-3	.	TRBV6-6	TGTGCCAGCAGGCGAAACAGGGTCGGCACAGATACGCAGTATTTT	CASRRNRVGTDTQYF
.	TRBJ2-3	.	TRBV6-5	TGTGCCAGCAGTTACCAGCGTACTAGCACAGATACGCAGTATTTT	CASSYQRTSTDTQYF
.	TRBJ2-4	.	TRBV7-2	TGTGCCAGCAGCTCCGACAGGACCATAGCCAAAAACATTCAGTACTTC	CASSSDRTIAKNIQYF
once	TRBJ2-7	TRBD1	TRBV5-4	TGTGCCAGCAGCTTGGACAGGGGGCCCTACGAGCAGTACTTC	CASSLDRGPYEQYF
.	TRBJ2-3	.	TRBV4-3	TGCGCCAGCAGCCAAGATCCGGTGTTAAGGGGTAATACGCAGTATTTT	CASSQDPVLRGNTQYF
.	TRBJ2-7	TRBD1	TRBV7-6	TGTGCCAGCAGCTTAGAGACAGGGAAGGACGAGCAGTACTTC	CASSLETGKDEQYF
.	TRBJ2-1	TRBD2	TRBV5-1	TGCGCCAGCAGCTTTGGGGGACTAGCGACCGGCAATGAGCAGTTCTTC	CASSFGGLATGNEQFF
.	TRBJ2-3	.	TRBV9	TGTGCCAGCAGCGACCGGGACCAGAGCACAGATACGCAGTATTTT	CASSDRDQSTDTQYF
.	TRBJ2-1	.	TRBV7-3	TGTGCCAGCAGCAATAGGGGGGGAGCCTACAATGAGCAGTTCTTC	CASSNRGGAYNEQFF
.	TRBJ2-2	.	TRBV5-1	TGCGCCAGCAGCTTGGTAACGAGCGGATCAGTAGGGGAGCTGTTTTTT	CASSLVTSGSVGELFF
.	TRBJ1-2	.	TRBV5-6	TGTGCCAGCAGCCCACAGGGTCAGAACTATGGCTACACCTTC	CASSPQGQNYGYTF
.	TRBJ2-1	TRBD2	TRBV27	TGTGCCAGCAGTTTAAGGGAGGGACTAGCCCAATGGGGCAATGAGCAGTTCTTC	CASSLREGLAQWGNEQFF
.	TRBJ2-3	.	TRBV19	TGTGCCAGTAGTGTCCAAACAGATACGCAGTATTTT	CASSVQTDTQYF
.	TRBJ2-3	TRBD1	TRBV5-4	TGTGCCAGCAGCGAGACAGGGGGCGGGGTCACAGATACGCAGTATTTT	CASSETGGGVTDTQYF